A selection of T cell receptor beta chains follows, all from one sample in a study of memory B cells and T cells in multiple sclerosis. What these receptors recognize is not known. TCRdb keeps only in-frame clones here, not all; method: immunoSEQ multiplex PCR. The profile shows about 32,000 clones, about 84% of them singletons. The sample taken for sequencing was PBMCs from blood kept in culture. Every receptor here comes from a human donor with multiple sclerosis. Both conserved end residues are part of each CDR3. A D gene is named only where the DNA matches it firmly. Size tells how often a clone was seen (once, few, many) or the class of an expanded clone, and some rows leave it out.

j_call: TRBJ2-3; v_call: TRBV19; cdr3_length: 13; clone_size: -; d_call: -; cdr3_aa: CASSIWQTDTQYF; cdr3_nt: TGTGCCAGTAGTATTTGGCAAACAGATACGCAGTATTTT
j_call: TRBJ2-1; v_call: TRBV5-1; cdr3_length: 15; clone_size: -; d_call: TRBD2; cdr3_aa: CASSLVAGVGNEQFF; cdr3_nt: TGCGCCAGCAGCTTGGTAGCGGGAGTAGGGAATGAGCAGTTCTTC
j_call: TRBJ2-3; v_call: TRBV7-8; cdr3_length: 17; clone_size: -; d_call: TRBD2; cdr3_aa: CASSSLAGVPSTDTQYF; cdr3_nt: TGTGCCAGCAGCTCCCTAGCGGGGGTCCCTAGCACAGATACGCAGTATTTT
j_call: TRBJ2-2; v_call: TRBV18; cdr3_length: 15; clone_size: -; d_call: -; cdr3_aa: CASSPLRDYTGELFF; cdr3_nt: TGTGCCAGCTCACCTCTTAGGGATTACACCGGGGAGCTGTTTTTT
j_call: TRBJ1-3; v_call: TRBV5-1; cdr3_length: 14; clone_size: -; d_call: -; cdr3_aa: CASSLGGTGNTIYF; cdr3_nt: TGCGCCAGCAGCTTGGGGGGAACTGGAAACACCATATATTTT
j_call: TRBJ1-1; v_call: TRBV4-1; cdr3_length: 14; clone_size: once; d_call: TRBD1; cdr3_aa: CASSYPGTATEAFF; cdr3_nt: TGCGCCAGCAGCTATCCCGGGACAGCCACTGAAGCTTTCTTT
j_call: TRBJ2-1; v_call: TRBV2; cdr3_length: 15; clone_size: few; d_call: TRBD2; cdr3_aa: CANIKGTSGYNEQFF; cdr3_nt: TGTGCCAACATAAAGGGGACTAGCGGGTACAATGAGCAGTTCTTC
j_call: TRBJ1-1; v_call: TRBV6-4; cdr3_length: 16; clone_size: -; d_call: -; cdr3_aa: CASTHLGRVRNTEAFF; cdr3_nt: TGTGCCAGCACACACTTGGGGAGGGTTCGGAACACTGAAGCTTTCTTT
j_call: TRBJ1-2; v_call: TRBV9; cdr3_length: 16; clone_size: -; d_call: TRBD1; cdr3_aa: CASSADLTGRSYGYTF; cdr3_nt: TGTGCCAGCAGCGCCGACTTGACAGGGCGGAGCTATGGCTACACCTTC
j_call: TRBJ2-7; v_call: TRBV28; cdr3_length: 17; clone_size: once; d_call: TRBD2; cdr3_aa: CASGYGASGRSSYEQYF; cdr3_nt: TGTGCCAGCGGGTACGGGGCTAGCGGGAGGAGCTCCTACGAGCAGTACTTC
j_call: TRBJ2-1; v_call: TRBV6-1; cdr3_length: 17; clone_size: -; d_call: -; cdr3_aa: CASSEHRVRSSYNEQFF; cdr3_nt: TGTGCCAGCAGTGAACATAGAGTTAGAAGCTCCTACAATGAGCAGTTCTTC
j_call: TRBJ2-7; v_call: TRBV11-2; cdr3_length: 13; clone_size: -; d_call: -; cdr3_aa: CASSLGGWTEQYF; cdr3_nt: TGTGCCAGCAGCTTAGGCGGTTGGACGGAGCAGTACTTC
j_call: TRBJ1-1; v_call: TRBV5-5; cdr3_length: 13; clone_size: -; d_call: TRBD1; cdr3_aa: CASRGQGRTEAFF; cdr3_nt: TGTGCCAGCAGGGGACAGGGCAGAACTGAAGCTTTCTTT
j_call: TRBJ1-1; v_call: TRBV2; cdr3_length: 12; clone_size: -; d_call: -; cdr3_aa: CASNRVSTEAFF; cdr3_nt: TGTGCCAGCAACCGGGTAAGCACTGAAGCTTTCTTT
j_call: TRBJ2-1; v_call: TRBV15; cdr3_length: 16; clone_size: -; d_call: TRBD2; cdr3_aa: CATSRFSREGDNEQFF; cdr3_nt: TGTGCCACCAGCAGATTTTCGCGGGAGGGTGACAATGAGCAGTTCTTC
j_call: TRBJ2-1; v_call: TRBV2; cdr3_length: 15; clone_size: -; d_call: -; cdr3_aa: CASSKGAGEGAGQFF; cdr3_nt: TGTGCCAGCAGCAAGGGGGCAGGGGAGGGAGCGGGGCAGTTCTTC
j_call: TRBJ1-2; v_call: TRBV6-6; cdr3_length: 15; clone_size: -; d_call: -; cdr3_aa: CASSKWTVKRYGYTF; cdr3_nt: TGTGCCAGCAGTAAATGGACAGTGAAGCGCTATGGCTACACCTTC
j_call: TRBJ2-2; v_call: TRBV9; cdr3_length: 16; clone_size: -; d_call: -; cdr3_aa: CASSPRGGPNTGELFF; cdr3_nt: TGTGCCAGCAGCCCCCGGGGAGGACCGAACACCGGGGAGCTGTTTTTT
j_call: TRBJ2-3; v_call: TRBV5-4; cdr3_length: 17; clone_size: few; d_call: TRBD2; cdr3_aa: CASSLGLAGGTTDTQYF; cdr3_nt: TGTGCCAGCAGCTTGGGACTAGCGGGAGGGACCACAGATACGCAGTATTTT
j_call: TRBJ2-1; v_call: TRBV27; cdr3_length: 15; clone_size: -; d_call: TRBD2; cdr3_aa: CASSLSGLAGGEQFF; cdr3_nt: TGTGCCAGCAGTTTATCCGGACTAGCGGGAGGGGAGCAGTTCTTC
j_call: TRBJ2-1; v_call: TRBV9; cdr3_length: 13; clone_size: -; d_call: TRBD2; cdr3_aa: CASQTSGGNEQFF; cdr3_nt: TGTGCCAGCCAGACTAGCGGGGGCAATGAGCAGTTCTTC
j_call: TRBJ1-4; v_call: TRBV27; cdr3_length: 14; clone_size: -; d_call: -; cdr3_aa: CASTDRSYNEKLFF; cdr3_nt: TGTGCCAGCACCGACAGGTCTTATAATGAAAAACTGTTTTTT
j_call: TRBJ2-7; v_call: TRBV21-1; cdr3_length: 10; clone_size: few; d_call: -; cdr3_aa: CASSNPEQYF; cdr3_nt: TGTGCCAGCAGCAACCCCGAGCAGTACTTC
j_call: TRBJ2-1; v_call: TRBV21-1; cdr3_length: 16; clone_size: -; d_call: -; cdr3_aa: CASSKEQGNLADEQFF; cdr3_nt: TGTGCCAGCAGCAAAGAACAGGGAAATCTAGCGGACGAGCAGTTCTTC
j_call: TRBJ1-2; v_call: TRBV18; cdr3_length: 14; clone_size: -; d_call: TRBD1; cdr3_aa: CASSPPGQGGGYTF; cdr3_nt: TGTGCCAGCTCACCACCAGGACAGGGGGGAGGCTACACCTTC
j_call: TRBJ2-5; v_call: TRBV10-2; cdr3_length: 12; clone_size: -; d_call: TRBD2; cdr3_aa: CASSSGGETQYF; cdr3_nt: TGCGCCAGCAGTAGCGGGGGTGAGACCCAGTACTTC
j_call: TRBJ2-2; v_call: TRBV4-1; cdr3_length: 16; clone_size: few; d_call: TRBD1; cdr3_aa: CASSPGQGRFTGELFF; cdr3_nt: TGCGCCAGCAGCCCTGGACAGGGACGATTCACCGGGGAGCTGTTTTTT
j_call: TRBJ2-5; v_call: TRBV6-1; cdr3_length: 13; clone_size: -; d_call: -; cdr3_aa: CATFPPAVKTQYF; cdr3_nt: TGTGCCACCTTCCCTCCGGCAGTGAAGACCCAGTACTTC
j_call: TRBJ1-6; v_call: TRBV28; cdr3_length: 14; clone_size: -; d_call: -; cdr3_aa: CASIRSSYNSPLHF; cdr3_nt: TGTGCCAGCATCCGGAGCTCCTATAATTCACCCCTCCACTTT
j_call: TRBJ1-2; v_call: TRBV5-6; cdr3_length: 16; clone_size: -; d_call: TRBD1; cdr3_aa: CASSYEPGQGAGGYTF; cdr3_nt: TGTGCCAGCAGCTACGAACCCGGACAGGGGGCGGGGGGCTACACCTTC
j_call: TRBJ1-2; v_call: TRBV21-1; cdr3_length: 14; clone_size: few; d_call: -; cdr3_aa: CASTKAETNYGYTF; cdr3_nt: TGTGCCAGCACCAAAGCGGAGACGAACTATGGCTACACCTTC
j_call: TRBJ1-2; v_call: TRBV25-1; cdr3_length: 13; clone_size: once; d_call: -; cdr3_aa: CASSESLDYGYTF; cdr3_nt: TGTGCCAGCAGTGAATCGCTGGACTATGGCTACACCTTC
j_call: TRBJ1-1; v_call: TRBV6-5; cdr3_length: 14; clone_size: -; d_call: -; cdr3_aa: CASMPNSQNTEAFF; cdr3_nt: TGTGCCAGCATGCCGAATTCTCAGAACACTGAAGCTTTCTTT